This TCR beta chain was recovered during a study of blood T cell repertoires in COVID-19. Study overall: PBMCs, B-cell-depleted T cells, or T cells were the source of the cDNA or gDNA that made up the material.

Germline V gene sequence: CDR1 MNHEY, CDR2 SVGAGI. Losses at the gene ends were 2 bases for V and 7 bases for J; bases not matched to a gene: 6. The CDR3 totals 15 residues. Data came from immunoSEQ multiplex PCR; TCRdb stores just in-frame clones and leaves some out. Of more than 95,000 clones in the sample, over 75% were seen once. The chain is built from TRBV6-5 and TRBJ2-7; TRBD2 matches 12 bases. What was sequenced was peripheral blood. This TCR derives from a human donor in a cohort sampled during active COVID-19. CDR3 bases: TGTGCCAGCAGTTACGCTAGCGGGAGGGCAGGGGAGCAGTACTTC. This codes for CASSYASGRAGEQYF.